The clone carrying this T cell receptor beta chain has only one observation. This sample was taken from a study of blood T cell repertoires in COVID-19. The table came from immunoSEQ multiplex PCR; TCRdb's copy has only in-frame clones and leaves some out. Of more than 300,000 clones listed, approximately 90% were seen once; the top ten hold around 4.2%. V gave up 1 base and J gave up 4 bases; unmatched junction bases: 3. In germline, CDR1 is SGHVS, CDR2 FNYEAQ. This CDR3 has 16 amino acids. The chain uses TRBV7-6 and TRBJ2-1; 11 bases are a match to TRBD2. The specimen was PBMCs or T cells enriched from blood (not recorded which). The clonotype was recovered from a woman aged 25 to 39 who had been exposed to COVID-19. The CDR3 loop is CASSLELAGVYNEQFF. DNA for the CDR3: TGTGCCAGCAGCTTAGAACTAGCGGGGGTTTACAATGAGCAGTTCTTC.